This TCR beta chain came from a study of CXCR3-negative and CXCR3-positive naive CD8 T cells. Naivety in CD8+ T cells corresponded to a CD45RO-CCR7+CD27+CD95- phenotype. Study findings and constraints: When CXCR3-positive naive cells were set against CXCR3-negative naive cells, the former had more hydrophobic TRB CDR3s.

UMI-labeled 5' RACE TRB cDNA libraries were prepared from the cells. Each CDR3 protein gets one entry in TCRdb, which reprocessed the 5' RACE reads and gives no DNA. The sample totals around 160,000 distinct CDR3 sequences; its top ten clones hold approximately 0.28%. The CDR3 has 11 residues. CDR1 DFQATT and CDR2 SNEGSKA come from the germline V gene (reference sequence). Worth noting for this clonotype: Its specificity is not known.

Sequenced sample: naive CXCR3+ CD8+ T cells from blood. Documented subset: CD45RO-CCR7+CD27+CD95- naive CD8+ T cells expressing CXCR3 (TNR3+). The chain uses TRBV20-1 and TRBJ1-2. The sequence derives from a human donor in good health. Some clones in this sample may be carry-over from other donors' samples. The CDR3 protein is CSVPVLAGYTF.